This TCR beta chain was identified in a study of blood T cell repertoires in COVID-19. CDR3 length: 16 residues. The germline V gene encodes CDR1 SGHRS and CDR2 YFSETQ. V lost 5 bases and J lost 2; bases outside the gene matches: 10. Assay: immunoSEQ multiplex PCR; the TCRdb copy retains only in-frame clones and omits some. The sample lists 91,000 or so clones, around nine tenths seen once, with approximately 15% in the top ten. The V gene is TRBV5-1, the J gene TRBJ2-3; 8 bases map to TRBD2. The clonotype originates from a human donor in a cohort sampled during active COVID-19. The sequenced sample was peripheral blood. Here the CDR3 DNA reads TGCGCCAGCAGATCCCCGGGACTAGGGAACACAGATACGCAGTATTTT. Encoded protein: CASRSPGLGNTDTQYF.